These T cell receptor beta chains were read from a single sample in a study of shared clonotypes between healthy human individuals. Using immunoSEQ multiplex PCR, the repertoire was profiled, and TCRdb retains in-frame clones only, with some absent. The table records roughly 1,600,000 clones, about 98.5% of them present only once. The sample taken for sequencing was naive CD4+ T cells sorted from blood. The source is a man aged 25 to 40 in good health. The CDR3 runs from the conserved cysteine through the conserved F or W. A D gene is named only where the DNA matches it firmly. The size of a clone is reported for some rows only, either as once, few or many, or as a class for expanded clones.

abundance	v_gene	d_gene	len	j_gene	CDR3nt	CDR3aa
-	TRBV9	TRBD2	17	TRBJ2-4	TGTGCCAGCAGCCCCGCCTTGGGAGGGTGGGCCAAAAACATTCAGTACTTC	CASSPALGGWAKNIQYF
-	TRBV2	-	14	TRBJ1-5	TGTGCCAGCAGTGAGGGACTCAATTATCAGCCCCAGCATTTT	CASSEGLNYQPQHF
-	TRBV5-1	-	13	TRBJ2-7	TGCGCCAGCAGCCCAGTCGTCTCCTACGAGCAGTACTTC	CASSPVVSYEQYF
-	TRBV5-8	TRBD1	18	TRBJ2-1	TGTGCCAGCAGCCCAGGGACAGCCGGGACGAGCTCCTACAATGAGCAGTTCTTC	CASSPGTAGTSSYNEQFF
-	TRBV5-1	-	14	TRBJ2-1	TGCGCCAGCAGAGTCCAGCCTGGTGACAATGAGCAGTTCTTC	CASRVQPGDNEQFF
-	TRBV5-6	-	14	TRBJ2-3	TGTGCCAGCAGCCCCGAGACGTACACAGATACGCAGTATTTT	CASSPETYTDTQYF
once	TRBV11-3	-	14	TRBJ1-1	TGTGCCAGCAGCTTAAGGGGAGGTAACACTGAAGCTTTCTTT	CASSLRGGNTEAFF
-	TRBV7-2	TRBD1	15	TRBJ2-2	TGTGCCAGCAGACGGACAGGGGGCATCTCCGGGGAGCTGTTTTTT	CASRRTGGISGELFF
-	TRBV7-3	TRBD2	17	TRBJ2-1	TGTGCCAGCAGCTTAAGGTCCGGAGCGGGAGGTGCTAATGAGCAGTTCTTC	CASSLRSGAGGANEQFF
-	TRBV18	-	18	TRBJ1-1	TGTGCCAGCTCACTATCAATGAACAGGGTCGGGATGAACACTGAAGCTTTCTTT	CASSLSMNRVGMNTEAFF
-	TRBV9	TRBD1	15	TRBJ2-1	TGTGCCAGCAGCCTTCGGACAGGTAGTTACGATGAGCAGTTCTTC	CASSLRTGSYDEQFF
-	TRBV5-1	TRBD1	16	TRBJ2-3	TGCGCCAGCAGCGCCCACAGGGGTTCTAGCACAGATACGCAGTATTTT	CASSAHRGSSTDTQYF
-	TRBV7-9	-	13	TRBJ2-7	TGTGCCAGCGGTGAAAGGGAGAACTACGAGCAGTACTTC	CASGERENYEQYF
once	TRBV9	-	12	TRBJ2-2	TGTGCCAGCAGTCAGGTCACCGGGGAGCTGTTTTTT	CASSQVTGELFF
-	TRBV6-1	-	20	TRBJ2-2	TGTGCCAGCAGTGTAGGGGCCTACAGGGTCGGATCCGCGAACACCGGGGAGCTGTTTTTT	CASSVGAYRVGSANTGELFF
-	TRBV21-1	-	13	TRBJ1-1	TGTGCCAGCAGCAAGATGATGAACACTGAAGCTTTCTTT	CASSKMMNTEAFF
-	TRBV4-2	-	12	TRBJ2-1	TGTGCCAGCAGCCTTGTAAGAAATGAGCAGTTCTTC	CASSLVRNEQFF
-	TRBV18	-	18	TRBJ1-3	TGTGCCAGCTCACATTGGGTAACGATCCCTACAGGCCGAAACACCATATATTTT	CASSHWVTIPTGRNTIYF
-	TRBV7-6	-	13	TRBJ1-4	TGTGCCAGCAGCTTAGCTGGAGATGAAAAACTGTTTTTT	CASSLAGDEKLFF
-	TRBV6-5	-	14	TRBJ2-7	TGTGCCAGCAGTTACGGCGGGCTCGGGGCCGAGCAGTACTTC	CASSYGGLGAEQYF
once	TRBV27	-	15	TRBJ2-7	TGTGCCAGCAGTTTGAGGCGGGCTACCTCCTACGAGCAGTACTTC	CASSLRRATSYEQYF
-	TRBV7-9	-	14	TRBJ1-2	TGTGCCAGCAGCCCACCTCCTCTCCGACGGGGCTACACCTTC	CASSPPPLRRGYTF
once	TRBV4-3	-	16	TRBJ2-2	TGCGCCAGCAGCCACGCTAGAGCGATTATCACCGGGGAGCTGTTTTTT	CASSHARAIITGELFF
-	TRBV10-3	-	14	TRBJ1-5	TGTGCCATCAGTTCCGGGACCGATAATCAGCCCCAGCATTTT	CAISSGTDNQPQHF
-	TRBV11-2	-	11	TRBJ2-5	TGTGCCAGCAGCAAACAAGAGACCCAGTACTTC	CASSKQETQYF
once	TRBV7-9	-	13	TRBJ2-7	TGTGCCAGCAGCGCTTCCCTAGGCTACGAGCAGTACTTC	CASSASLGYEQYF
once	TRBV2	-	12	TRBJ1-1	TGTGCCAGCGAGACAGGGAACACTGAAGCTTTCTTT	CASETGNTEAFF
-	TRBV7-9	-	15	TRBJ2-7	TGTGCCAGCAGCTTAGGGGGGCAGGACGGGTACGAGCAGTACTTC	CASSLGGQDGYEQYF
-	TRBV5-1	-	15	TRBJ1-2	TGCGCCAGCAGCTTGGACGTCTTATCTAACTATGGCTACACCTTC	CASSLDVLSNYGYTF
once	TRBV2	-	11	TRBJ2-1	TGTGCCAGAGAAAAGGGGAATGAGCAGTTCTTC	CAREKGNEQFF
-	TRBV29-1	TRBD1	12	TRBJ1-3	TGCAGCGTAAGGGACAGTGGAAACACCATATATTTT	CSVRDSGNTIYF
-	TRBV9	-	12	TRBJ1-2	TGTGCCAGCAGCGCTACTAACTATGGCTACACCTTC	CASSATNYGYTF